This TCR beta chain was found in a study of blood T cell repertoires in COVID-19. This clone was seen once. As processed by the authors: How many nucleated cells were present was estimated from reference gene primer amplification. The method was immunoSEQ multiplex PCR; TCRdb's version includes in-frame clones alone and lacks a portion of them. The V and J calls and clone size were taken over from that table, and D and trimming were inferred from the DNA. Of under 200,000 clones listed, 87% are singletons. In germline, CDR1 is MDHEN, CDR2 SYDVKM. The CDR3 loop spans 12 amino acids. V was clipped by 4 bases and J by 7 bases, with 11 bases between them.

The source material was PBMCs or T cells enriched from blood (not recorded which). This receptor was taken from a woman in her forties or fifties who had recovered from COVID-19. The chain recombines TRBV28 with TRBJ2-7, with D possibly matching TRBD2 (5 bases). The CDR3 loop reads CASSSARLEQYF. The CDR3 DNA sequence: TGTGCCAGCAGTTCGGCGAGACTAGAGCAGTACTTC. The full variable domain, in which reference TRBV28 and TRBJ2-7 provide the parts outside the CDR3, is DVKVTQSSRYLVKRTGEKVFLECVQDMDHENMFWYRQDPGLGLRLIYFSYDVKMKEKGDIPEGYSVSREKKERFSLILESASTNQTSMYLCASSSARLEQYFGPGTRLTVT.